This entry lists 8 T cell receptor beta chains sequenced from one sample in a study of blood T cell repertoires in COVID-19. Sequenced by immunoSEQ multiplex PCR; TCRdb stores in-frame clones only, minus some. The sample contains approximately 100,000 clones, over 70% of which appear only once. Sequences were obtained from peripheral blood. These TCRs come from a human donor in a cohort sampled during active or convalescent COVID-19.

To note about this clone: One end of the junction fails to match germline, which may point to a read error. The gene calls are TRBV9 and TRBJ1-1; 7 nucleotides align to TRBD1. The CDR3 extends over 14 amino acids. Germline values: CDR1 SGDLS, CDR2 YYNGEE. CDR3 region: CASSVGGPNTEAFF. CDR3 nucleotide sequence: TGTGCCAGCAGTGTAGGGGGCCCGAACACTGAAGCTTTCTTT.

V is TRBV19 and J is TRBJ1-2; D call uncertain. The ends were cut back, 5 bases at V and 3 bases at J, with 13 bases in the middle. The CDR3 runs 14 residues. Germline lookup yields CDR1 LNHDA and CDR2 SQIVND (reference sequence). CDR3: CASSAEARDYGYTF. The CDR3 bases are TGTGCCAGTAGTGCCGAGGCCCGGGACTATGGCTACACCTTC.

This clone was counted only a few times. The chain couples TRBV5-1 to TRBJ2-7; 7 bases match TRBD2. With V trimmed by 4 bases and J by 1 base, 14 bases remained unmatched. This CDR3 region has 17 residues. Germline assignment: CDR1 SGHRS and CDR2 YFSETQ. CDR3 loop: CASSITVGGGVSYEQYF. The CDR3 bases are TGCGCCAGCAGCATCACGGTAGGCGGGGGAGTGTCCTACGAGCAGTACTTC.

The chain carries TRBV14 and TRBJ1-6; D not resolved. The CDR3 extends over 15 amino acids. V lost 0 bases, J lost 9 bases, and 12 bases lay in between. Germline V CDR1 and CDR2: SGHDN, FVKESK. The CDR3 DNA reads TGTGCCAGCAGCCAAGACCAGGCCTTGATTTCACCCCTCCACTTT. Translation: CASSQDQALISPLHF.

The J gene is TRBJ2-2, the V gene TRBV6-7, with D perhaps matching TRBD2 (6 bases). TRBV6-7 is an ORF, with its function uncertain. V lost 0 bases, J lost 6 bases, and 17 bases lay in between. The CDR3 covers 17 residues. CDR3 in amino acids: CASSYSEGPFDAGELFF. The CDR3 bases are TGTGCCAGCAGTTACTCGGAGGGACCCTTTGACGCCGGGGAGCTGTTTTTT.

This clone was found once. The chain carries TRBV6-2 or TRBV6-3 and TRBJ1-2; possible D gene TRBD1, 6 bases. The germline V gene encodes CDR1 MNHEY and CDR2 SVGEGT. The CDR3 spans 13 residues. Deletions cut 0 bases from V and 8 bases from J, with 10 bases between. In DNA form, the CDR3 reads TGTGCCAGCAGTTACTCGTACAGGGTGGGCTACACCTTC. Protein product: CASSYSYRVGYTF.

Only a few counts were recorded for this clone. J is TRBJ1-6 and V is TRBV5-1; D gene ambiguous. V was trimmed by 2 bases and J by 7 bases, leaving 13 bases between them. Looked up from germline, CDR1 is SGHRS and CDR2 is YFSETQ. The length of the CDR3 is 15 residues. The CDR3 nucleotides are TGCGCCAGCAGCTTATCGGGTGCGGAGAATTCACCCCTCCACTTT. Protein: CASSLSGAENSPLHF.

The CDR3 sequence is CASSPRRGGTGELFF. CDR3 DNA sequence: TGTGCCAGCTCCCCAAGGAGGGGAGGGACCGGGGAGCTGTTTTTT. This rearrangement joins TRBV18 to TRBJ2-2; 7 bases are shared with TRBD2. Germline V gene data show CDR1 as KGHSH and CDR2 as LQKENI. The junction had 9 bases not matched to a gene; V was cut back by 6 bases and J by 5 bases. There are 15 residues in the CDR3.